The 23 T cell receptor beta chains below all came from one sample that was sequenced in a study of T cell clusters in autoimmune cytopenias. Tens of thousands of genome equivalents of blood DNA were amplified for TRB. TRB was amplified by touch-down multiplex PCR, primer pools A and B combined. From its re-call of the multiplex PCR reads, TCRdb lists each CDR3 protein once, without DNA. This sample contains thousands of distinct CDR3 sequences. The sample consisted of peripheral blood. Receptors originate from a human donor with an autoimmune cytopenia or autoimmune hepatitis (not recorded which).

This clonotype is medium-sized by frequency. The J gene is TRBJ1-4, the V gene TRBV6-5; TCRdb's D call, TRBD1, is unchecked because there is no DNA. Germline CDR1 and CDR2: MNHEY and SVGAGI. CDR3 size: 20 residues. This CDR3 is CASSLPGQGAPRGTNEKLFF.

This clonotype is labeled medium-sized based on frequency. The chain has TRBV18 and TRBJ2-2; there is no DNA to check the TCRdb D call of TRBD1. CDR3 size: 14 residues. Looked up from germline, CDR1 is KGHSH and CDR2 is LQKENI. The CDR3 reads CASRRDTNTGELFF.

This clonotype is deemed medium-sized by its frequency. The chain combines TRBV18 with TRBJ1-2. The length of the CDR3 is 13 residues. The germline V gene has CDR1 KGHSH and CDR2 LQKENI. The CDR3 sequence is CASSRGEDYGYTF.

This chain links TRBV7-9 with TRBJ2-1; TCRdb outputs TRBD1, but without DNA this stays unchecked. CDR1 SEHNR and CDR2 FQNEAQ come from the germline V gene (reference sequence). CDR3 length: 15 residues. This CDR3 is CASSPWGLGYNEQFF.

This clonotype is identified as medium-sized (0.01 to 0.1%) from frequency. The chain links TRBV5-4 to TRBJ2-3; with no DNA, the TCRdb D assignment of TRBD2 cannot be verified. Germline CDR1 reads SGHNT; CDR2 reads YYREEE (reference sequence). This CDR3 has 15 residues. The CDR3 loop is CASSNPFGGADTQYF.

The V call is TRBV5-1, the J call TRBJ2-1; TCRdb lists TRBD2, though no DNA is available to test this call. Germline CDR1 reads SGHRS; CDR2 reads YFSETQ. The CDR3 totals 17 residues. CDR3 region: CASRSRLAGVDYNEQFF.

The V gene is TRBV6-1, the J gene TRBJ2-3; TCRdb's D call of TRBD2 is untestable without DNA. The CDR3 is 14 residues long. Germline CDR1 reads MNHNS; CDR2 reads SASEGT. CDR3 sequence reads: CASSQGLSADTQYF.

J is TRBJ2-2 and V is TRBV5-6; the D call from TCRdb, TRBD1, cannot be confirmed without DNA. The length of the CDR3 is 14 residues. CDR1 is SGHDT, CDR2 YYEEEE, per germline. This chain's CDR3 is CASSLPGSTGELFF.

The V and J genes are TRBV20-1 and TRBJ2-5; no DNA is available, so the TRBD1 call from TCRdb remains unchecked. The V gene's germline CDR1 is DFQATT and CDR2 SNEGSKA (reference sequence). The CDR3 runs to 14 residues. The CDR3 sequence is CSALPGSAQETQYF.

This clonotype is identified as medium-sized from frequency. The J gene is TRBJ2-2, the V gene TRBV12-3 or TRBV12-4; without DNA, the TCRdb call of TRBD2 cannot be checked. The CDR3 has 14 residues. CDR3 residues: CASSLGGGAGELFF.

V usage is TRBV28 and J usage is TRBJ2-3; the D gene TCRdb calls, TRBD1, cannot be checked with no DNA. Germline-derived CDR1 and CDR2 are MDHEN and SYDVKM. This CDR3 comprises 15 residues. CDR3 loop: CASSPWLWGTDTQYF.

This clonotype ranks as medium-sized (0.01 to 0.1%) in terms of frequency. The CDR3 region is CASSYSGGGDEQFF. V and J are TRBV6-6 and TRBJ2-1; the TCRdb call, TRBD1, lacks DNA for checking. CDR3 length: 14 amino acids. The germline gives CDR1 MNHNY, CDR2 SVGAGI (reference sequence).

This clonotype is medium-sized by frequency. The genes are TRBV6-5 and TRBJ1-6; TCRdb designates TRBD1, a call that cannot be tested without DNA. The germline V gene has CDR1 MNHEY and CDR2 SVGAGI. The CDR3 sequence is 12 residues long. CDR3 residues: CASSSLYSPLHF.

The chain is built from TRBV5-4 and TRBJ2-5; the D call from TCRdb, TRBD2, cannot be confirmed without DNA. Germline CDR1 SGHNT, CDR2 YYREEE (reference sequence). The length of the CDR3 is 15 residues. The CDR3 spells CASSLSAGGQETQYF.

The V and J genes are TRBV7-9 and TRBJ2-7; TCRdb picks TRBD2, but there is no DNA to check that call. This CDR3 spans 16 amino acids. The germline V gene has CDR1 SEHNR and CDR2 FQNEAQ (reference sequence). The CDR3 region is CAGSPKKTSIIHEQYF.

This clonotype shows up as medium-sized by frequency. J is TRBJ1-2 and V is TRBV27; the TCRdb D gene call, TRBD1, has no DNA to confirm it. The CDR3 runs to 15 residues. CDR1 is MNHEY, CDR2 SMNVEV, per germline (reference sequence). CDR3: CASSATGQLDYGYTF.

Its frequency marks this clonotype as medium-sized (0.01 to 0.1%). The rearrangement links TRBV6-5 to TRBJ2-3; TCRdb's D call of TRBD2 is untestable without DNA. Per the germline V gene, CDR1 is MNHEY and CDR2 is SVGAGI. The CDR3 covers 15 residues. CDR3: CASRPAASGTDTQYF.

CDR3 residues: CASSLLGSNYGYTF. J is TRBJ1-2 and V is TRBV28. CDR3 length: 14 amino acids. CDR1 is MDHEN, CDR2 SYDVKM, per germline.

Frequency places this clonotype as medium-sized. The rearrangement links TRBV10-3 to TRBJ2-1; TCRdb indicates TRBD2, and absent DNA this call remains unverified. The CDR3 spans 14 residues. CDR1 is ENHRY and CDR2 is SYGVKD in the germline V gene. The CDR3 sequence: CAISTSGDYNEQFF.

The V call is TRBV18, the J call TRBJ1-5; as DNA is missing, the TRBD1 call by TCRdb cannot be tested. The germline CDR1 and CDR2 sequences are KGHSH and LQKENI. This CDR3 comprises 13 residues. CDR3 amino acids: CASMGENNQPQHF.

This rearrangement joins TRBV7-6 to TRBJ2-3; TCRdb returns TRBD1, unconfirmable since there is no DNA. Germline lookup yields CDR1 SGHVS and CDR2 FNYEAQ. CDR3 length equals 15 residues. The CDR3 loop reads CASSLFRAVTDTQYF.

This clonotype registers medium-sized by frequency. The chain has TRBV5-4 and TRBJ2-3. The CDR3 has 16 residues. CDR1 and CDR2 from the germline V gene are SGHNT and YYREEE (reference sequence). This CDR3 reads CASSVDRGLGTDTQYF.

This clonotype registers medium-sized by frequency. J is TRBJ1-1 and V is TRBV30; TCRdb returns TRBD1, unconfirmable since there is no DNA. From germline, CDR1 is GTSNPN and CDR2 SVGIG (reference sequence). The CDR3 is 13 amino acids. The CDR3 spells CATPGRMNTEAFF.